The 8 T cell receptor beta chains below all came from one sample that was sequenced in a study of T cells in Graves' hyperthyroidism and ophthalmopathy (dated by TCRdb to about 2019). The library was obtained by multiplex PCR. TCRdb shows the sequencer as Illumina HiSeq 2000. Amplification of TCR beta CDR3 regions was carried out from RNA transcripts. The first round of RT-PCR for the TCR CDR3 was performed with the HTBI primer set and the Qiagen OneStep RT-PCR kit. TCRdb took the public reads, trimmed them with fastp at Q25, ran MiXCR for clone calling and kept in-frame beta chains. Every distinct CDR3 protein forms one entry, paired with its most common genes and DNA. Here the sample has approximately 640,000 distinct CDR3 sequences; roughly 16% occur a single time. In total, the top ten clones hold less than 4.5% of the sample. Source material: blood. These receptors all stem from a woman aged 30 to 39 with Graves' hyperthyroidism.

As for this clonotype: This clone may be a read error of a much larger clone one base away. The chain joins TRBV7-8 to TRBJ1-1; the D gene is possibly TRBD1 (5 bases). The CDR3 is made up of 16 amino acids. CDR1 and CDR2 (germline): SGHVS, FQNEAQ. This CDR3 reads CASSLGSMGRDTEALF. In DNA, the CDR3 is TGTGCCAGCAGCTTAGGCTCCATGGGGCGAGACACTGAAGCTCTCTTT.

This clonotype was detected only a few times. This rearrangement joins TRBV5-6 to TRBJ2-5, with D possibly being TRBD2 (6 bases). Trimming removed 2 bases from V and 5 bases from J, with 13 bases in between. Germline V gene data show CDR1 as SGHDT and CDR2 as YYEEEE. The CDR3 loop spans 14 amino acids. The CDR3 reads CASSFSYSGETQYF. Written as DNA, the CDR3 is TGTGCCAGCAGCTTTTCTTATAGCGGTGAGACCCAGTACTTC.

In its sample, this clonotype was seen many times. The chain is built from TRBV2 and TRBJ2-5; 7 bases line up with TRBD1. The CDR3 loop spans 13 amino acids. With 9 bases clipped from V and 4 bases from J, the junction kept 8 bases outside the gene matches. Germline V gene sequence: CDR1 SNHLY, CDR2 FYNNEI. CDR3 nucleotide sequence: TGTGCCAGGGCGACAGGGTTGCGAGAGACCCAGTACTTC. Translating gives CARATGLRETQYF.

This clonotype showed up just a few times. This chain links TRBV9 with TRBJ2-3; D is unclear. Trimming removed 3 bases from V and 0 bases from J, with 14 bases in between. In germline, CDR1 is SGDLS, CDR2 YYNGEE. The CDR3 is made up of 16 amino acids. Here the CDR3 DNA reads TGTGCCAGCAGCGGGCTCCTCGGCGGCAGCACAGATACGCAGTATTTT. Translated, it gives CASSGLLGGSTDTQYF.

This clonotype was found many times. The genes are TRBV24-1 and TRBJ1-2, with no clear D. From germline, CDR1 is KGHDR and CDR2 SFDVKD. The CDR3 has 13 residues. V shed 3 bases and J shed 5 bases, with 9 bases lying between them. The CDR3 DNA follows: TGTGCCACCAGTGATAACCATGATTATGGCTACACCTTC. Protein product: CATSDNHDYGYTF.

The V gene is TRBV28, the J gene TRBJ2-7; the match to TRBD1 covers 10 bases. V shed 2 bases and J 3 bases; nucleotides not matched to a gene: 4. The CDR3 is 15 residues long. Germline-derived CDR1 and CDR2 are MDHEN and SYDVKM. The CDR3 loop is CASSLMGTGDYEQYF. CDR3 nucleotide sequence: TGTGCCAGCAGTTTAATGGGGACAGGGGACTACGAGCAGTACTTC.

This clonotype was detected only once. Since the CDR3 does not end with the conserved phenylalanine or tryptophan, this likely comes from a read error. The chain uses TRBV7-6 and TRBJ2-7; D call uncertain. Germline values: CDR1 SGHVS, CDR2 FNYEAQ. This CDR3 has 15 residues. Between the trimmed V and J ends, which lost 4 bases and 1 base, there was a span of 14 bases. The chain's CDR3 is CASSSAWGSSYEQYS. CDR3 bases: TGTGCCAGCAGCTCCGCGTGGGGATCTTCCTACGAGCAGTACTCC.

This clonotype was counted between two and nine times. V usage is TRBV6-1 and J usage is TRBJ2-1; D may correspond to TRBD1 or TRBD2 (6 bases each). V was clipped by 6 bases and J by 4 bases, with 13 bases between them. The CDR3 contains 14 residues. Germline V gives CDR1 MNHNS, CDR2 SASEGT. This CDR3 is CASRMEGDYNEQFF. In DNA form, the CDR3 reads TGTGCCAGCAGGATGGAGGGGGATTACAATGAGCAGTTCTTC.